The sequence of this T cell receptor (beta chain) was determined in a study of blood T cells in healthy people across ages. Study results and caveats: What prevented conclusive comparison of naive and antigen-experienced cells was that PBMCs were unsorted.

Deletions cut 0 bases from V and 5 bases from J, with 19 bases between. The CDR3 is made up of 16 amino acids. The germline CDR1 and CDR2 sequences are DFQATT and SNEGSKA (reference sequence). Every donor contributed about 10 milliliters of peripheral blood by blood draw. This clonotype appeared many times. What it binds is not known. A second PCR of 7 to 11 cycles used a sample-barcoded 5' primer and a J-beta primer mix. Each cDNA molecule was tagged by a template-switch adaptor with 12 random nucleotides. TCRdb re-derived calls from the 5' RACE reads in MiXCR, one entry per CDR3 protein. This table has some 850,000 distinct CDR3 sequences, roughly 25% appearing once. These sequences were also reported in another study, on T cells of mothers and their children.

The sample taken for sequencing was blood. The J gene is TRBJ1-2, the V gene TRBV20-1; D is possibly TRBD1 (6 bases). The clonotype originates from a boy aged 5-17 years in good health. CDR3 bases: TGCAGTGCTAGAGATCCCACAGGTGCCCAGGGGTATGGCTACACCTTC. Its protein is CSARDPTGAQGYGYTF.